Listed below are T cell receptor beta chains from one sample, sequenced in a study of T cells in Graves' hyperthyroidism and ophthalmopathy. One entry per CDR3 protein, called by TCRdb with MiXCR from the multiplex PCR reads. This sample has hundreds of thousands of distinct CDR3 sequences; 40% to 55% occur once, and the top ten carry nearly 8.5%. The sequenced sample was peripheral blood or thyroid tissue (not recorded which). These receptors were collected from a woman in her late teens or twenties with Graves' hyperthyroidism. Each CDR3 is given with its conserved first and last residue. The order of the fields is J gene, clone size, V gene, D gene, CDR3 protein, CDR3 DNA. D genes are given only for firm matches. Where a row states a size, it is once, few, many or the class of an expanded clone; other rows omit it.

TRBJ1-1	NA	TRBV10-3	TRBD1	CAISADRVLLRTEAFF	TGTGCCATCAGTGCAGACAGGGTATTATTGAGGACTGAAGCTTTCTTT
TRBJ2-5	NA	TRBV7-9	NA	CASSPEGTSQQETQYF	TGTGCCAGCAGCCCTGAGGGGACCTCCCAGCAAGAGACCCAGTACTTC
TRBJ2-7	many	TRBV7-6	TRBD2	CASSPGLAAYEQYF	TGTGCCAGCAGCCCGGGACTAGCCGCCTACGAGCAGTACTTC
TRBJ2-7	NA	TRBV2	NA	CASSDRGLTHYEQYF	TGTGCCAGCAGTGATAGGGGACTGACCCACTACGAGCAGTACTTC
TRBJ2-7	NA	TRBV30	TRBD1	CAYSGQGSEQYF	TGTGCCTACTCGGGACAGGGGTCCGAGCAGTACTTC
TRBJ1-2	few	TRBV12-3/TRBV12-4	NA	CASRLWGNYGYTF	TGTGCCAGCAGGTTATGGGGAAACTATGGCTACACCTTC
TRBJ1-1	few	TRBV10-3	NA	CAISEGGGSVTEAFF	TGTGCCATCAGTGAGGGGGGGGGTTCGGTCACTGAAGCTTTCTTT
TRBJ1-4	NA	TRBV29-1	TRBD1	CSVEVWDRSEKLFF	TGCAGCGTTGAGGTGTGGGACAGATCGGAAAAACTGTTTTTT
TRBJ2-7	few	TRBV5-6	TRBD1	CASSPLGQGSKYF	TGTGCCAGCAGCCCCTTAGGACAGGGAAGTAAGTACTTC
TRBJ2-7	few	TRBV14	NA	CASSSASVEQYF	TGTGCCAGCAGTTCGGCGTCCGTCGAGCAGTACTTC
TRBJ2-2	NA	TRBV10-3	TRBD2	CAISEREAGAPRSGELFF	TGTGCCATCAGTGAGCGGGAAGCGGGAGCTCCGAGATCCGGGGAGCTGTTTTTT
TRBJ2-7	NA	TRBV5-1	NA	CASSVNRGYEQYF	TGCGCCAGCAGCGTGAACCGGGGCTACGAGCAGTACTTC
TRBJ1-1	NA	TRBV20-1	NA	CSARVSGQLGPAAFF	TGCAGTGCTAGAGTCTCGGGCCAGCTCGGACCTGCAGCTTTCTTT
TRBJ1-6	NA	TRBV6-1	TRBD1	CASIGQGANSPLHF	TGTGCCAGCATAGGACAGGGGGCAAATTCACCCCTCCACTTT
TRBJ2-7	NA	TRBV2	NA	CASSEDSGIGSEQYF	TGTGCCAGCAGTGAAGATTCGGGTATAGGGAGCGAGCAGTACTTC
TRBJ1-2	NA	TRBV5-1	TRBD1	CASSLEDRGRRGYTF	TGCGCCAGCAGCTTGGAGGACAGGGGGCGTCGTGGCTACACCTTC
TRBJ1-2	few	TRBV7-9	NA	CASSQDEGFGYTF	TGTGCCAGCAGCCAAGATGAGGGGTTTGGCTACACCTTC
TRBJ1-6	NA	TRBV6-2/TRBV6-3	TRBD1	CASSLGTGGAANSPLHF	TGTGCCAGCAGTCTCGGGACAGGGGGCGCCGCGAATTCACCCCTCCACTTT
TRBJ1-6	NA	TRBV7-2	NA	CASSLEPGGLASPLHF	TGTGCCAGCAGCTTAGAACCGGGGGGCCTTGCTTCACCCCTCCACTTT
TRBJ2-5	NA	TRBV5-1	TRBD1	CASRATGKYQETQYF	TGCGCCAGCAGGGCGACAGGGAAGTACCAAGAGACCCAGTACTTC
TRBJ1-6	NA	TRBV2	TRBD1	CASSRVQGARSPLHF	TGTGCCAGCAGTAGGGTTCAGGGGGCGCGATCACCCCTCCACTTT
TRBJ2-2	once	TRBV5-1	TRBD2	CASSVSGVNTGELFF	TGCGCCAGCAGCGTGAGCGGGGTGAACACCGGGGAGCTGTTTTTT
TRBJ2-7	NA	TRBV2	NA	CASSEFGGPYEQYF	TGTGCCAGCAGTGAATTCGGAGGCCCCTACGAGCAGTACTTC
TRBJ1-5	NA	TRBV24-1	TRBD1	CATPPRTGGLNQPQHF	TGTGCCACCCCTCCTAGGACAGGGGGCCTCAATCAGCCCCAGCATTTT
TRBJ1-2	few	TRBV7-9	NA	CASSQDFGGTHTF	TGTGCCAGCAGCCAAGATTTCGGGGGGACCCACACCTTC
TRBJ1-5	NA	TRBV6-6	NA	CASRNSVQPQHF	TGTGCCAGCAGGAACTCGGTCCAGCCCCAGCATTTT
TRBJ2-7	NA	TRBV7-9	TRBD1	CASTPGQGSYEQYF	TGTGCCAGCACTCCGGGACAGGGGAGTTACGAGCAGTACTTC
TRBJ1-2	NA	TRBV14	TRBD1	CASSPSGTGVGYGYTF	TGTGCCAGCAGCCCCAGCGGGACAGGGGTCGGCTATGGCTACACCTTC
TRBJ2-5	NA	TRBV7-2	TRBD2	CASRPAGTSGRFLQETQYF	TGTGCCAGCAGACCCGCTGGGACTAGCGGGCGTTTCCTGCAAGAGACCCAGTACTTC
TRBJ2-7	NA	TRBV5-1	TRBD1	CASSLEGAVHEQYF	TGCGCCAGCAGCTTGGAGGGGGCTGTCCACGAGCAGTACTTC
TRBJ1-2	many	TRBV25-1	NA	CASSEFVGDRSYGYTF	TGTGCCAGCAGTGAATTTGTAGGAGATCGCAGCTATGGCTACACCTTC
TRBJ1-3	few	TRBV10-3	NA	CASSEDLETGNTIYF	TGTGCCAGCAGTGAAGATCTGGAAACTGGAAACACCATATATTTT
TRBJ2-7	few	TRBV7-2	TRBD1	CASSPGQGDYEQYF	TGTGCCAGCAGCCCAGGACAGGGTGACTACGAGCAGTACTTC
TRBJ1-1	NA	TRBV12-3/TRBV12-4	NA	CASSLIGHTEAFF	TGTGCCAGCAGTTTAATAGGGCACACTGAAGCTTTCTTT
TRBJ2-7	many	TRBV7-2	NA	CASSLGPQAYEQYF	TGTGCCAGCAGCTTAGGCCCTCAGGCCTACGAGCAGTACTTC
TRBJ2-7	NA	TRBV7-2	NA	CASSPKLDRRPYEQYF	TGTGCCAGCAGCCCGAAATTAGACAGGCGCCCCTACGAGCAGTACTTC
TRBJ1-2	few	TRBV7-2	NA	CASSLGQFNYGYTF	TGTGCCAGCAGCCTCGGGCAATTCAACTATGGCTACACCTTC
TRBJ1-6	many	TRBV7-8	NA	CASSLGGVNSPLHF	TGTGCCAGCAGCTTAGGAGGGGTTAATTCACCCCTCCACTTT
TRBJ2-7	NA	TRBV9	TRBD2	CASSVGTSGYEQYF	TGTGCCAGCAGCGTCGGGACTAGCGGCTACGAGCAGTACTTC
TRBJ1-1	NA	TRBV20-1	NA	CSARDPTGTEAFF	TGCAGTGCTAGAGATCCGACCGGGACTGAAGCTTTCTTT
TRBJ2-7	NA	TRBV2	TRBD1	CASSARGHYEQYF	TGTGCCAGCAGTGCTAGGGGGCACTACGAGCAGTACTTC
TRBJ1-4	few	TRBV2	TRBD1	CASRSGTDNEKLFF	TGTGCCAGCAGGTCCGGGACAGACAATGAAAAACTGTTTTTT
TRBJ1-5	NA	TRBV16	NA	CASSLGRDTNQPQHF	TGTGCCAGCAGTCTTGGACGGGACACCAATCAGCCCCAGCATTTT
TRBJ1-1	many	TRBV7-8	NA	CASSPTRENTEAFF	TGTGCCAGCAGCCCCACCAGGGAGAACACTGAAGCTTTCTTT
TRBJ2-2	many	TRBV7-2	NA	CASSFSLAYTGELFF	TGTGCCAGCAGCTTTTCGCTAGCGTACACCGGGGAGCTGTTTTTT
TRBJ2-7	NA	TRBV7-2	TRBD1	CASSLTGPFYEQYF	TGTGCCAGCAGCTTGACAGGGCCCTTCTACGAGCAGTACTTC
TRBJ2-7	few	TRBV10-3	NA	CASSGAFSRDYEQYF	TGTGCCAGCAGTGGTGCGTTTTCGCGGGACTACGAGCAGTACTTC
TRBJ1-1	NA	TRBV6-5	NA	CASSYWGYTEAFF	TGTGCCAGCAGTTACTGGGGTTACACTGAAGCTTTCTTT
TRBJ1-4	NA	TRBV25-1	NA	CASSQESGHEKLFF	TGTGCCAGCAGCCAAGAGTCAGGGCATGAAAAACTGTTTTTT
TRBJ1-1	NA	TRBV5-1	NA	CASNFEGARTEAFF	TGCGCCAGCAACTTTGAGGGCGCGCGGACTGAAGCTTTCTTT
TRBJ1-4	once	TRBV9	NA	CASSYDGPRDEKLFF	TGTGCCAGCAGCTACGACGGCCCGAGGGATGAAAAACTGTTTTTT
TRBJ1-1	NA	TRBV10-3	NA	CAISAGERTEAFF	TGTGCCATCAGTGCAGGGGAGAGGACTGAAGCTTTCTTT
TRBJ1-5	few	TRBV12-3/TRBV12-4	TRBD1	CATTGTGVQPQHF	TGTGCAACCACCGGGACAGGGGTTCAGCCCCAGCATTTT